This T cell receptor beta chain was recorded in a study of blood T cell repertoires in COVID-19. Study summary: Some COVID-19 samples were acute and others convalescent; all came from the United States, Italy and Spain. PBMCs, B-cell-depleted T cells, or T cells were the source of the cDNA or gDNA that made up the material.

Germline V CDR1 and CDR2: LGHDT, YNNKEL (reference sequence). V gave up 6 bases and J gave up 11 bases, with 13 bases separating them. This CDR3 region has 12 residues. How the authors handled the data: Amplification with reference gene primers provided the estimates of nucleated cell counts. Libraries were prepared by immunoSEQ multiplex PCR; TCRdb keeps only in-frame clonotypes and omits some of them. The V and J calls and clone size were taken over from that table, and D and trimming were inferred from the DNA. Of approximately 45,000 clones detected, 90% appear once; the ten largest clones hold under 6.5%.

Sequencing was performed on peripheral blood. The rearrangement uses TRBV3-1 (or the pseudogene TRBV3-2) and TRBJ1-4; D might be TRBD1 (6 bases). The TCR originated in a man between 65 and 85 years old with acute or convalescent COVID-19. The CDR3: CASSRQDEKLFF. The DNA for the CDR3 is TGTGCCAGCAGTCGACAGGACGAGAAACTGTTTTTT.